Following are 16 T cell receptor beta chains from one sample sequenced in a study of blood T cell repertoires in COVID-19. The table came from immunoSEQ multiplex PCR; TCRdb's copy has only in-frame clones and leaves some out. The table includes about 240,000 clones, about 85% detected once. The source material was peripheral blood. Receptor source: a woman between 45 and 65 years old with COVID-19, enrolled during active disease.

Here the CDR3 reads CASSIKGQGPSYGYTF. DNA for the CDR3: TGTGCCAGTAGTATAAAGGGACAGGGTCCTTCCTATGGCTACACCTTC. V and J are TRBV19 and TRBJ1-2, with TRBD1 matching 9 bases. J lost 4 bases, V lost 2 bases, and 8 bases had no gene match. Germline V gene sequence: CDR1 LNHDA, CDR2 SQIVND (reference sequence). The CDR3 length is 16 residues.

CDR3 coding DNA: TGCGCCAGCAGCTTGGGCGGCCGGGAGGATGAAAAACTGTTTTTT. Its translation is CASSLGGREDEKLFF. The rearrangement joins TRBV5-1 to TRBJ1-4, with D uncertain. The CDR3 spans 15 residues. In germline, CDR1 is SGHRS, CDR2 YFSETQ. V lost 0 bases and J 6 bases, leaving 12 bases between the germline ends.

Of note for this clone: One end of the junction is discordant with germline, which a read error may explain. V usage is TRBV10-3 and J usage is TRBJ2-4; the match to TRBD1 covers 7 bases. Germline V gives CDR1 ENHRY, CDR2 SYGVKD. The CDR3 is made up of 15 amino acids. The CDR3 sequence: CAISESGTAQNIQYF. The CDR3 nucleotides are TGTGCCATCAGTGAGTCAGGGACAGCCCAAAACATTCAGTACTTC.

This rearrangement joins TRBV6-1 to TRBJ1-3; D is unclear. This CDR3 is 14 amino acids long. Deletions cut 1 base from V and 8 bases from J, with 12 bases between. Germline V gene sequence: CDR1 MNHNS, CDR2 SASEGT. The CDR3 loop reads CASSEDRYIDTIYF. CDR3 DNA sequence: TGTGCCAGCAGTGAAGACAGATATATTGACACCATATATTTT.

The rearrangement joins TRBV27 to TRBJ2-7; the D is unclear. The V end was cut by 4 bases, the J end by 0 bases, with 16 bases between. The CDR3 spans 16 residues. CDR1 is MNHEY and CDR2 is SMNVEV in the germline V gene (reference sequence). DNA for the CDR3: TGTGCCAGCAGTTCGCCTTTTACCGAGAGCTCCTACGAGCAGTACTTC. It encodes CASSSPFTESSYEQYF.

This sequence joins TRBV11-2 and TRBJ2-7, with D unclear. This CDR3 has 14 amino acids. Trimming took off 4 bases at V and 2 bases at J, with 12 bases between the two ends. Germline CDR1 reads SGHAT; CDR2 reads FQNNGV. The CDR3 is CASSSVRGAYEQYV. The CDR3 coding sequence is TGTGCCAGCAGCTCTGTGCGCGGCGCCTACGAGCAGTACGTC.

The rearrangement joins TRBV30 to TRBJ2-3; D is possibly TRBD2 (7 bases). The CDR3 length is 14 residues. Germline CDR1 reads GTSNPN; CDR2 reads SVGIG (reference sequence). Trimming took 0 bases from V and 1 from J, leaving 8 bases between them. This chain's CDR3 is CAWSVGGGTDTQYF. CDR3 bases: TGTGCCTGGAGTGTAGGGGGGGGCACAGATACGCAGTATTTT.

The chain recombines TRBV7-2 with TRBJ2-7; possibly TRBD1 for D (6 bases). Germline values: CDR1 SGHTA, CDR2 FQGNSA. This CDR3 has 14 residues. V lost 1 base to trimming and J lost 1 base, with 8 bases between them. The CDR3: CASSLVRGSYEQYF. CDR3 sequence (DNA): TGTGCCAGCAGCTTAGTGAGGGGGTCCTACGAGCAGTACTTC.

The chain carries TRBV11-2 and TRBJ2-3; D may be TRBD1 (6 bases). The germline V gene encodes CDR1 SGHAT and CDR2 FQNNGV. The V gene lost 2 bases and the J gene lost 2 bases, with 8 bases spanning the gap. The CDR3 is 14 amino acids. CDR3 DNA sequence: TGTGCCAGCAGCTTACAGGGGCCCACAGATACGCAGTATTTT. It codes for CASSLQGPTDTQYF.

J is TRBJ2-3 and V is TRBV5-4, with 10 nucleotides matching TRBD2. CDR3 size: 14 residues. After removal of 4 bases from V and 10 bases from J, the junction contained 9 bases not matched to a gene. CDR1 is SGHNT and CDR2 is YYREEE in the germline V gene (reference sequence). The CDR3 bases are TGTGCCAGCAGCCCCCGGGCTAGCGGGGGTTCGCAGTATTTT. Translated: CASSPRASGGSQYF.

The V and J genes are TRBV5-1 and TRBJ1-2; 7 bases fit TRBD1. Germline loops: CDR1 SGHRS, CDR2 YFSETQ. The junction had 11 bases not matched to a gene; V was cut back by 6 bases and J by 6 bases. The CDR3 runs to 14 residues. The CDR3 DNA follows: TGCGCCAGCAACAAGATAACAGGGGTGGATGGCTACACCTTC. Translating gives CASNKITGVDGYTF.

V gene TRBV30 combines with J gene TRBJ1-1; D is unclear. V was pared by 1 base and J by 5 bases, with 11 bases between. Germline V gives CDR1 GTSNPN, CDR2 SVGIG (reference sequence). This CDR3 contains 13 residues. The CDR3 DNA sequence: TGTGCCTGGAGTGGAACGGGGAGAACTGAAGCTTTCTTT. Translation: CAWSGTGRTEAFF.

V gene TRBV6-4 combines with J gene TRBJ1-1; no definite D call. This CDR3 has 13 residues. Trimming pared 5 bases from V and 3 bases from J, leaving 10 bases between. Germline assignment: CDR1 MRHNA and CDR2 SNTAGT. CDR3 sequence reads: CASSQEGYTEAFF. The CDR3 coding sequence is TGTGCCAGCAGTCAGGAGGGCTACACTGAAGCTTTCTTT.

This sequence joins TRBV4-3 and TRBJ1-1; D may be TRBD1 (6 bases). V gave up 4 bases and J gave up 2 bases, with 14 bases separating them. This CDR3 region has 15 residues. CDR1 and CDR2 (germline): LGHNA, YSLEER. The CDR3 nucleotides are TGCGCCAGCAGCCTAACGAGAGGGGGAAACACTGAAGCTTTCTTT. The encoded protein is CASSLTRGGNTEAFF.

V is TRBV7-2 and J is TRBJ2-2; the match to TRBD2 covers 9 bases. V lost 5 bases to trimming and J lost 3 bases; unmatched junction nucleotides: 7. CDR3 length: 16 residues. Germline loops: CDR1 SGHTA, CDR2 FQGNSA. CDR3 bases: TGTGCCAGCAGCCAACCTAGCGGGGTCCACACCGGGGAGCTGTTTTTT. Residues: CASSQPSGVHTGELFF. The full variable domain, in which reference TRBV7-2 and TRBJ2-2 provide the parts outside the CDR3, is GAGVSQSPSNKVTEKGKDVELRCDPISGHTALYWYRQSLGQGLEFLIYFQGNSAPDKSGLPSDRFSAERTGGSVSTLTIQRTQQEDSAVYLCASSQPSGVHTGELFFGEGSRLTVL.

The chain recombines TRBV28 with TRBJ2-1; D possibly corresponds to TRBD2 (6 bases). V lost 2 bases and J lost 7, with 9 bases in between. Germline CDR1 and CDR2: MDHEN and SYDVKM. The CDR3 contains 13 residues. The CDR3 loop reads CASSLKGRNEQFF. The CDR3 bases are TGTGCCAGCAGTTTAAAAGGGAGGAATGAGCAGTTCTTC.